This T cell receptor beta chain was retrieved from a study of beta chain features in type 1 diabetes. Study findings and constraints: VDJ junctions from type 1 diabetes patients carried fewer insertions and larger deletions.

V lost 4 bases, J lost 8 bases, and 7 bases stayed unmatched. Germline values: CDR1 SGHDN, CDR2 FVKESK. This CDR3 contains 13 residues. This clone turned up a few times. Its matching antigen is unknown. Isolated RNA was reverse transcribed in full, so expressed TCRB transcripts were sequenced. Sequencing was performed with immunoSEQ multiplex PCR; in TCRdb, only in-frame clones are kept and a portion is missing. This table holds around 430,000 clones, 30% found once. The rearrangement joins TRBV14 to TRBJ1-1, with 7 bases matching TRBD1. This clonotype was obtained from a man younger than 30 in good health. The sample comprised naive CD4+ T cells from blood. CDR3 sequence reads: CASSPTRQGEAFF. The CDR3 DNA sequence: TGTGCCAGCAGCCCAACAAGACAGGGAGAAGCTTTCTTT. Drawing the rest from reference TRBV14 and TRBJ1-1, the complete variable domain is EAGVTQFPSHSVIEKGQTVTLRCDPISGHDNLYWYRRVMGKEIKFLLHFVKESKQDESGMPNNRFLAERTGGTYSTLKVQPAELEDSGVYFCASSPTRQGEAFFGQGTRLTVV.